This TCR beta chain was captured in a study of blood T cell repertoires in COVID-19. Study information: Collection of acute and convalescent COVID-19 samples took place in the United States, Italy and Spain.

Germline lookup yields CDR1 SGHTA and CDR2 FQGTGA. With 1 base removed from V and 7 bases from J, the gap between germline ends came to 37 bases. CDR3 length equals 23 residues. Sequencing was performed with immunoSEQ multiplex PCR; in TCRdb, only in-frame clones are kept and a portion is missing. Seen here are a few hundred thousand clones, roughly 89% observed once, and the top ten hold around 16%. This sequence joins TRBV7-3 and TRBJ2-2; a possible D gene is TRBD2 (7 bases). The sequence was collected from a man aged 25 to 40 who had been exposed to COVID-19. Sequenced input: PBMCs or T cells enriched from blood (not recorded which). CDR3 region: CASSLKPQSRRTVQPSGDGELFF. In DNA, the CDR3 is TGTGCCAGCAGCTTAAAACCCCAAAGCAGGAGGACAGTTCAACCCAGCGGGGACGGGGAGCTGTTTTTT.